This TCR beta chain was retrieved from a study of blood T cell repertoires in COVID-19. Study in general: Samples of COVID-19 (acute and convalescent) were obtained from the United States, Italy and Spain. PBMCs, B-cell-depleted T cells, or T cells provided the cDNA or gDNA that made up the material.

TCRdb keeps only in-frame clones here, not all; method: immunoSEQ multiplex PCR. The repertoire holds approximately 110,000 clones, 81% seen once, with roughly two fifths in the top ten. The receptor's source is an elderly man with acute or convalescent COVID-19. The sequencing input was peripheral blood.

CDR3 sequence reads: CASSFFNEQFF. The CDR3 region has the DNA TGCGCCAGCAGCTTCTTCAATGAGCAGTTCTTC. This chain connects TRBV5-1 to TRBJ2-1, with D unresolved. The CDR3 spans 11 residues. Germline CDR1 and CDR2: SGHRS and YFSETQ. Trimming pared 2 bases from V and 6 bases from J, leaving 3 bases between.